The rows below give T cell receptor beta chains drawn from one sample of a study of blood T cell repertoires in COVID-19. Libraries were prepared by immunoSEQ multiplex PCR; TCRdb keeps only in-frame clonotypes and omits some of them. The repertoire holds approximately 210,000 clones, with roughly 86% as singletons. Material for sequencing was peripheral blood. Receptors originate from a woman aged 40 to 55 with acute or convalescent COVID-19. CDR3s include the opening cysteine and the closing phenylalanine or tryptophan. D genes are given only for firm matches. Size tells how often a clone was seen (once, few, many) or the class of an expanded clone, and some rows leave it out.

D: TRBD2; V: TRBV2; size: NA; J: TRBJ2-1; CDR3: CASSATSGSNEQFF; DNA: TGTGCCAGCAGTGCCACTAGCGGGAGCAATGAGCAGTTCTTC
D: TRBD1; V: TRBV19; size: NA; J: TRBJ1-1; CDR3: CASSTGTGVLNTEAFF; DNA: TGTGCCAGTAGTACCGGGACAGGGGTCTTGAACACTGAAGCTTTCTTT
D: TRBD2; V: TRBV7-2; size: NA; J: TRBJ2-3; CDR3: CASSLEAGVGWNTQYF; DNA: TGTGCCAGCAGCTTAGAGGCGGGAGTGGGGTGGAATACGCAGTATTTT
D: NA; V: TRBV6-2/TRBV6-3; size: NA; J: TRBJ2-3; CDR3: CASSERWTDTQYF; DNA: TGTGCCAGCAGTGAGCGGTGGACAGATACGCAGTATTTT
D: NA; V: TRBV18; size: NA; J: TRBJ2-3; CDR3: CASSPQRPRITDTQYF; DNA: TGTGCCAGCTCACCTCAGCGGCCCCGGATCACAGATACGCAGTATTTT
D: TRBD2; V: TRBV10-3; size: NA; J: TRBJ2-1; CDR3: CAIGGGGLRDEQFF; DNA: TGTGCCATCGGCGGCGGGGGGTTGAGGGATGAGCAGTTCTTC
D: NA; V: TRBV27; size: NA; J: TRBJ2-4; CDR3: CASSFPRGKNIQYF; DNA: TGTGCCAGCAGTTTCCCCAGGGGTAAAAACATTCAGTACTTC
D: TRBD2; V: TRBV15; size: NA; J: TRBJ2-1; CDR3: CATSGRLAGDEQFF; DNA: TGTGCCACCAGCGGAAGACTAGCGGGAGACGAGCAGTTCTTC
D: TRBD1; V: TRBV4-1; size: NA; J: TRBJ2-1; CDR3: CASSRGQVVEQFF; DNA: TGCGCCAGCAGCCGGGGACAGGTCGTAGAGCAGTTCTTC
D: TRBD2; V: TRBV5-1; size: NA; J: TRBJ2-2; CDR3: CASSWRTNGGDTGELFF; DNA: TGCGCCAGCAGCTGGAGGACTAACGGGGGGGACACCGGGGAGCTGTTTTTT
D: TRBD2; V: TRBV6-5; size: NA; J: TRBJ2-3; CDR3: CASALGLASDTQYF; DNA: TGTGCCAGCGCTCTTGGACTAGCATCAGATACGCAGTATTTT
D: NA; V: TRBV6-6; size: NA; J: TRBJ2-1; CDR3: CATSQESYFNEQFF; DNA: TGTGCCACCTCCCAGGAATCCTATTTCAATGAGCAGTTCTTC
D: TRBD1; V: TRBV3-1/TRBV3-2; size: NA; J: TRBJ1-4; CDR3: CASSQDGGTGGNQKLFF; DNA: TGTGCCAGCAGCCAAGACGGAGGGACAGGGGGTAATCAAAAACTGTTTTTT
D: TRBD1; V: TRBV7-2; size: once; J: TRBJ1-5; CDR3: CASSLDRDQPQHF; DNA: TGTGCCAGCAGCTTGGACAGGGATCAGCCCCAGCATTTT
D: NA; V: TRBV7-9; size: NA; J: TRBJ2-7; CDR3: CASSLEGPSQYF; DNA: TGTGCCAGCAGCTTAGAGGGGCCGAGTCAGTACTTC
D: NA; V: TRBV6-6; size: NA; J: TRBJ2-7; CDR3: CASKPGVGREQYF; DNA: TGTGCCAGCAAACCCGGGGTGGGTCGCGAGCAGTACTTC
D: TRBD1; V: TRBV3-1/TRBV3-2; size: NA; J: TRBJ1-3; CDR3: CASSPGTGSGNTIYF; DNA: TGTGCCAGCAGCCCGGGGACAGGCTCTGGAAACACCATATATTTT
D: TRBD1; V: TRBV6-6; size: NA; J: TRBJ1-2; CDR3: CASRTDRGQGYTF; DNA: TGTGCCAGCAGAACGGACAGGGGGCAGGGCTACACCTTC
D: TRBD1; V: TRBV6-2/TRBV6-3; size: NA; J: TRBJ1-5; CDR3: CASSYSGGWAQHF; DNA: TGTGCCAGCAGCTACTCAGGGGGCTGGGCCCAGCATTTT
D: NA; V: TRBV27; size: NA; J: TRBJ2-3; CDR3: CASSLRRGGADTQYF; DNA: TGTGCCAGCAGTTTGAGGAGGGGCGGCGCAGATACGCAGTATTTT
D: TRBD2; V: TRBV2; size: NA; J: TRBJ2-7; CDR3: CASSDDLAGEEQYF; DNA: TGTGCCAGCAGTGATGATCTAGCGGGAGAGGAGCAGTACTTC
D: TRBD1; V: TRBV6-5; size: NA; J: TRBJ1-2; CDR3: CASTFDRERGYTF; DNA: TGTGCCAGCACCTTCGACAGGGAGAGAGGCTACACCTTC
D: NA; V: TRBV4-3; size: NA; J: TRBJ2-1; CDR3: CASSLGVLNEQFF; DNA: TGCGCCAGCAGCCTAGGGGTACTCAATGAGCAGTTCTTC
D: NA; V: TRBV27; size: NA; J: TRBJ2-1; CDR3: CASIKDAGGFRNEQFF; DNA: TGTGCCAGCATTAAAGACGCAGGGGGGTTTCGGAATGAGCAGTTCTTC
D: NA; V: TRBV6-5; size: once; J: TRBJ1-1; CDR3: CASRLNTEAFF; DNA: TGTGCCAGTAGATTGAACACTGAAGCTTTCTTT
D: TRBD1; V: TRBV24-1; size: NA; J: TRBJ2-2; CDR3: CATSDPAGTGYTGELFF; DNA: TGTGCCACCAGTGACCCCGCCGGGACAGGATACACCGGGGAGCTGTTTTTT
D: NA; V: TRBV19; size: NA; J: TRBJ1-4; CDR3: CASSNIQGGGEKLFF; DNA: TGTGCCAGTAGTAATATACAGGGTGGAGGCGAAAAACTGTTTTTT
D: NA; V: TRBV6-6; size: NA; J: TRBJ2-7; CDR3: CASSTGHPYSYEQYF; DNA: TGTGCCAGCAGTACGGGACACCCCTATTCCTACGAGCAGTACTTC
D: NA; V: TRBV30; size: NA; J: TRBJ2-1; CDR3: CAWSATRGNEQFF; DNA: TGTGCCTGGAGTGCTACCCGGGGGAATGAGCAGTTCTTC
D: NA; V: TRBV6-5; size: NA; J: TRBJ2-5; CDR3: CASSYLQGLETQYF; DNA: TGTGCCAGCAGTTACCTTCAGGGGTTAGAGACCCAGTACTTC
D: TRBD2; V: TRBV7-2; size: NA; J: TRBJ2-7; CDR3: CASSPQTSRYEQYF; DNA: TGTGCCAGCAGCCCCCAGACTAGCCGCTACGAGCAGTACTTC
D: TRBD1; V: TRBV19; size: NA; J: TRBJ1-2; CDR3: CASSIWDRADGYTF; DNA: TGTGCCAGTAGTATCTGGGACAGGGCGGATGGCTACACCTTC
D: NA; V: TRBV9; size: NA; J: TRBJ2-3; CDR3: CASGSGSTDTQYF; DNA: TGTGCCAGCGGTAGCGGAAGCACAGATACGCAGTATTTT
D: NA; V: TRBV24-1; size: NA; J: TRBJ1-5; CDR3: CATLLLDWQGPNQPQHF; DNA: TGTGCCACCCTGTTACTGGATTGGCAGGGCCCCAATCAGCCCCAGCATTTT
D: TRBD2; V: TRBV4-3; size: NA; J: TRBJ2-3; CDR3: CASSQGTSGDTQYF; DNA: TGCGCCAGCAGCCAAGGGACTAGCGGGGATACGCAGTATTTT
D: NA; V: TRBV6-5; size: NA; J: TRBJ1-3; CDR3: CASSQQGFSGNTIYF; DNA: TGTGCCAGCAGCCAACAGGGATTCTCTGGAAACACCATATATTTT
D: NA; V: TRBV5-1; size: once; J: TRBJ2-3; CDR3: CASSLALASDTQYF; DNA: TGCGCCAGCAGCTTGGCTTTAGCCTCAGATACGCAGTATTTT
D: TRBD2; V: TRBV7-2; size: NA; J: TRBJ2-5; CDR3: CASSPMPLSGGETQYF; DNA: TGTGCCAGCAGCCCCATGCCTCTGAGCGGGGGAGAGACCCAGTACTTC
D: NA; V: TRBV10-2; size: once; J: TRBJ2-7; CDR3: CASSDRLSSYEQYF; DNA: TGCGCCAGCAGTGACAGACTGAGCTCCTACGAGCAGTACTTC
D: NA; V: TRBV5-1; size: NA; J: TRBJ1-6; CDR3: CASSIEGVSPLHF; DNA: TGCGCCAGCAGCATTGAGGGGGTCTCACCCCTCCACTTT
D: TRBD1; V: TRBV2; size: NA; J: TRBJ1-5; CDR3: CASVGQGNQPQHF; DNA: TGTGCCAGCGTTGGACAGGGGAATCAGCCCCAGCATTTT
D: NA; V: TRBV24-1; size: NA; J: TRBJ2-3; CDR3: CATSGYTDTQYF; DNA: TGTGCCACCAGTGGTTACACAGATACGCAGTATTTT
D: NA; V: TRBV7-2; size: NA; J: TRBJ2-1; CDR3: CASSLDVYEQFF; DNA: TGTGCCAGCAGCTTAGATGTCTATGAGCAGTTCTTC
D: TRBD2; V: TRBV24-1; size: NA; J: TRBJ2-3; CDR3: CATSDLSASGRANTQYF; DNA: TGTGCCACCAGTGATTTATCGGCTAGCGGGAGGGCCAATACGCAGTATTTT
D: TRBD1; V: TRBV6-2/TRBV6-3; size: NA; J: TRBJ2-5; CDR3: CASSYGLSGGETQYF; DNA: TGTGCCAGCAGTTACGGGCTATCAGGGGGAGAGACCCAGTACTTC